Presented here are 10 T cell receptor beta chains from one specimen sequenced in a study of cytomegalovirus exposure and HLA in healthy donors. PCR used 60 Vbeta primers and 13 Jbeta primers. Using immunoSEQ multiplex PCR, the repertoire was profiled, and TCRdb retains in-frame clones only, with some absent. The sample has about 73,000 clones; under 80% are singletons. Material for sequencing was PBMCs. The origin of the receptors is a woman in her forties or fifties in good health and CMV-seropositive.

This clone was picked up one time. The chain combines TRBV6-5 with TRBJ2-5; 7 bases match TRBD2. The length of the CDR3 is 13 residues. The germline V gene encodes CDR1 MNHEY and CDR2 SVGAGI. V gave up 5 bases and J gave up 4 bases; unmatched junction bases: 4. The CDR3 is CASSQRGRETQYF. The CDR3 bases are TGTGCCAGCAGTCAGCGGGGACGAGAGACCCAGTACTTC.

A single count supports this clone. This rearrangement joins TRBV4-1 to TRBJ1-2; possible D gene TRBD1, 5 bases. Germline CDR1 MGHRA, CDR2 YSYEKL. With 0 bases removed from V and 4 bases from J, the gap between germline ends came to 15 bases. This CDR3 has 16 amino acids. The CDR3 nucleotides read TGCGCCAGCAGCCAAGAGTCGGGGGGTTCACCCTATGGCTACACCTTC. It codes for CASSQESGGSPYGYTF.

This chain uses TRBV18 with TRBJ2-5; D uncertain. The V and J ends lost 3 bases and 5 bases respectively, with 7 bases between them. CDR3 length equals 12 residues. CDR1 KGHSH and CDR2 LQKENI come from the germline V gene. The CDR3 DNA sequence: TGTGCCAGCTCACCGATTGAGGAGACCCAGTACTTC. Its translation is CASSPIEETQYF.

This clone was detected a few times. This sequence joins TRBV7-2 and TRBJ2-7; D remains unclear. Between the trimmed V and J ends, which lost 8 bases and 4 bases, there was a span of 12 bases. The CDR3 totals 12 residues. Germline CDR1 is SGHTA and CDR2 is FQGNSA. CDR3 residues: CASGRSRYEQYF. The CDR3 DNA sequence: TGTGCCAGCGGCAGGTCACGTTACGAGCAGTACTTC.

This sequence joins TRBV5-5 and TRBJ1-6; 7 bases map to TRBD1. The CDR3 length is 17 residues. CDR1 SGHKS and CDR2 YYEKEE come from the germline V gene (reference sequence). The V segment lost 4 bases and the J segment 2 bases; nucleotides outside the gene matches: 9. The CDR3: CASSPRTGVAYNSPLHF. CDR3 DNA sequence: TGTGCCAGCAGCCCCAGGACAGGAGTCGCCTATAATTCACCCCTCCACTTT.

The chain carries TRBV9 and TRBJ2-1, with 8 bases identical to TRBD2. The germline CDR1 and CDR2 sequences are SGDLS and YYNGEE. The trim removed 4 bases at V and 9 bases at J, leaving 9 bases unmatched. The length of the CDR3 is 14 residues. CDR3 region: CASSPRGVVAEQFF. The CDR3 DNA is TGTGCCAGCAGCCCGCGGGGGGTCGTGGCTGAGCAGTTCTTC.

The DNA of the CDR3 is TGTGCCAGCAGCACCTCGGGGACTAGCGCTTACGAGCAGTACTTC. It is translated as CASSTSGTSAYEQYF. The chain uses TRBV6-5 and TRBJ2-7; 10 bases are shared with TRBD2. CDR1 MNHEY and CDR2 SVGAGI come from the germline V gene. The CDR3 totals 15 residues. Trimming cost V 6 bases and J 4 bases; bases outside gene matches: 9.

V is TRBV4-1 and J is TRBJ2-2; tentative D call: TRBD2 (6 bases). CDR1 is MGHRA and CDR2 is YSYEKL in the germline V gene. V dropped 4 bases and J dropped 4 bases, with 16 bases sitting between them. CDR3 size: 16 residues. CDR3 residues: CASSPSTSPSTGELFF. The CDR3 DNA reads as TGCGCCAGCAGCCCGTCGACTAGTCCGAGCACCGGGGAGCTGTTTTTT.

The chain recombines TRBV9 with TRBJ1-2, with unresolved D. Germline values: CDR1 SGDLS, CDR2 YYNGEE. This CDR3 has 14 amino acids. The V end was cut by 4 bases, the J end by 5 bases, with 15 bases between. The CDR3 DNA sequence: TGTGCCAGCAGCCCCTGGACCGGGGAGTATGGCTACACCTTC. It yields the protein CASSPWTGEYGYTF.

The genes are TRBV7-6 and TRBJ2-2, with 7 bases fitting TRBD1. CDR3 length equals 16 residues. V shed 0 bases, J shed 3 bases, and the junction held 4 bases outside the gene matches. The germline CDR1 and CDR2 sequences are SGHVS and FNYEAQ. The CDR3 DNA follows: TGTGCCAGCAGCTTAGCTCGGACAGGATACACCGGGGAGCTGTTTTTT. As protein: CASSLARTGYTGELFF.